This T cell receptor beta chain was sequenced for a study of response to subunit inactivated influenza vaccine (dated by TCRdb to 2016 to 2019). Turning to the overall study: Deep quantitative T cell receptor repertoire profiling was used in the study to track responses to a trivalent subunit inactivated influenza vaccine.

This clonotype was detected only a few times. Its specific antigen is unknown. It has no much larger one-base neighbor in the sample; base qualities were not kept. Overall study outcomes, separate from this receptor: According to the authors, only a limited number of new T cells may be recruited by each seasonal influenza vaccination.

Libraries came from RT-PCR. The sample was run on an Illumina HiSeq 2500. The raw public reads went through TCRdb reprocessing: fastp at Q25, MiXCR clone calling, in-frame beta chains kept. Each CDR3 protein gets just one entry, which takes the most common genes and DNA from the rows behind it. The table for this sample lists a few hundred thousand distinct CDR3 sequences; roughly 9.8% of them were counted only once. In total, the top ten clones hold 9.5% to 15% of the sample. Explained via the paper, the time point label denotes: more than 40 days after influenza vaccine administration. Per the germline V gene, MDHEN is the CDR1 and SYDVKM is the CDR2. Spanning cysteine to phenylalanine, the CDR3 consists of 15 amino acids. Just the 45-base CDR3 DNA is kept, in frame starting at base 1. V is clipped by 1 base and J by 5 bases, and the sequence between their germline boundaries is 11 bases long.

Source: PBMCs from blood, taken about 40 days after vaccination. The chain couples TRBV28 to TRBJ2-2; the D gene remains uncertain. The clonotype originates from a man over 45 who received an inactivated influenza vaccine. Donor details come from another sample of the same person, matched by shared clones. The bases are TGTGCCAGCAGTTTATTTCCAGGTTCTACCGGGGAGCTGTTTTTT. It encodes CASSLFPGSTGELFF. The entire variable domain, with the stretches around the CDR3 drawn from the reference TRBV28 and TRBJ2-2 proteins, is DVKVTQSSRYLVKRTGEKVFLECVQDMDHENMFWYRQDPGLGLRLIYFSYDVKMKEKGDIPEGYSVSREKKERFSLILESASTNQTSMYLCASSLFPGSTGELFFGEGSRLTVL.